The 18 T cell receptor beta chains presented below share a single source sample, sequenced in a study of B cell selection in AIRE deficiency. Regulatory T cells were sorted as CD4+CD25hiCD127low/negative. Sequenced by immunoSEQ multiplex PCR; TCRdb stores in-frame clones only, minus some. The top ten clones hold around 2% of a sample with some 21,000 clones, around 93% of them seen once. Sequenced: Tregs sorted from PBMCs. These receptors were obtained from a human donor with AIRE deficiency.

Concerning this clone itself: The junction differs from germline at one of its ends, possibly a read error. The chain recombines TRBV7-7 with TRBJ2-7; D call uncertain. The CDR3 is 13 amino acids. Germline lookup yields CDR1 SSHAT and CDR2 FNYEAQ (reference sequence). The CDR3 protein is CASRQSSSYEQYF. In DNA form, the CDR3 reads TGTGCTAGCAGGCAGAGCAGCTCCTACGAGCAGTACTTC.

The chain carries TRBV11-3 and TRBJ2-1, with TRBD2 matching 11 bases. Looked up from germline, CDR1 is SGHNT and CDR2 is YENEEA. The J segment lost 9 bases and the V segment lost 2 bases, leaving 6 bases of the junction unmatched. CDR3 length: 15 amino acids. The CDR3 DNA follows: TGTGCCAGCAGCTTAAGTACTAGCGGGAGAGGTGAGCAGTTCTTC. Protein product: CASSLSTSGRGEQFF.

This sequence joins TRBV13 and TRBJ1-2; D gene ambiguous. V gave up 2 bases and J gave up 3 bases, with 10 bases separating them. The germline V gene encodes CDR1 PRHDT and CDR2 FYEKMQ (reference sequence). This CDR3 comprises 14 residues. This chain's CDR3 is CASSLTVSHYGYTF. CDR3 coding DNA: TGTGCCAGCAGCTTAACCGTTTCACACTATGGCTACACCTTC.

This clone came up once. The V call is TRBV30, the J call TRBJ2-7, with D perhaps matching TRBD1 (5 bases). There are 13 residues in the CDR3. V lost 0 bases and J lost 5, with 11 bases in between. Looked up from germline, CDR1 is GTSNPN and CDR2 is SVGIG (reference sequence). CDR3 sequence (DNA): TGTGCCTGGAGTGTCTCAGGGCTTCACGAGCAGTACTTC. Its protein is CAWSVSGLHEQYF.

The CDR3 loop is CARGTGPTGELFF. The DNA for the CDR3 is TGTGCCAGGGGGACAGGGCCGACCGGGGAGCTGTTTTTT. V and J are TRBV6-4 and TRBJ2-2; TRBD1 matches 9 bases. With V trimmed by 9 bases and J by 5 bases, 4 bases remained unmatched. The CDR3 contains 13 residues. Germline CDR1 MRHNA, CDR2 SNTAGT.

The rearrangement uses TRBV27 and TRBJ2-7; no clear D gene. Deletions cut 3 bases from V and 2 bases from J, with 14 bases between. There are 15 residues in the CDR3. Germline V gene lookup returns CDR1 MNHEY and CDR2 SMNVEV (reference sequence). This chain's CDR3 is CASSFIPLGTYEQYF. In DNA, the CDR3 is TGTGCCAGCAGTTTTATCCCCCTAGGGACCTACGAGCAGTACTTC.

The chain couples TRBV5-1 to TRBJ2-7; D is possibly TRBD2 (6 bases). The length of the CDR3 is 14 residues. Looked up from germline, CDR1 is SGHRS and CDR2 is YFSETQ. The V end was cut by 4 bases, the J end by 5 bases, with 16 bases between. The CDR3 DNA follows: TGCGCCAGCAGCCCTGGGACTCGACTCCACGAGCAGTACTTC. It codes for CASSPGTRLHEQYF.

V usage is TRBV28 and J usage is TRBJ2-7, with 11 bases aligning to TRBD2. Germline V lookup: CDR1 MDHEN, CDR2 SYDVKM. The length of the CDR3 is 15 residues. J lost 2 bases, V lost 6 bases, and 6 bases had no gene match. Written as DNA, the CDR3 is TGTGCCAGCAGACTTAGCGGGAGGGCGCCCTACGAGCAGTACTTC. Residues: CASRLSGRAPYEQYF.

This clone was observed once. The chain has TRBV19 and TRBJ1-2; D ambiguous. Between the trimmed V and J ends, which lost 5 bases and 5 bases, there was a span of 12 bases. Germline V CDR1 and CDR2: LNHDA, SQIVND (reference sequence). The CDR3 extends over 13 amino acids. CDR3 nucleotides: TGTGCCAGTAGTCGAAACGCAGAATATGGCTACACCTTC. This sequence encodes CASSRNAEYGYTF.

V and J are TRBV28 and TRBJ1-2; D is perhaps TRBD1 (6 bases). The CDR3 has 12 residues. Germline V gene lookup returns CDR1 MDHEN and CDR2 SYDVKM. Between the trimmed V and J ends, which lost 8 bases and 3 bases, there was a span of 10 bases. For the CDR3, the DNA is TGTGCCAGCCAGGGGCGCGACTATGGCTACACCTTC. This encodes CASQGRDYGYTF.

The J gene is TRBJ2-5, the V gene TRBV19, with 7 positions matching TRBD2. Germline V lookup: CDR1 LNHDA, CDR2 SQIVND (reference sequence). CDR3 size: 17 residues. Trimming removed 9 bases from V and 7 bases from J; junction bases left unmatched: 23. The DNA for the CDR3 is TGTGCCAGCCGGGGGACGGCTAACGGGAGGACCCTGGGGACCCAGTACTTC. Translating it yields CASRGTANGRTLGTQYF.

The rearrangement uses TRBV18 and TRBJ2-7; the D gene is possibly TRBD2 (5 bases). The V end was cut by 1 base, the J end by 6 bases, with 16 bases between. The germline gives CDR1 KGHSH, CDR2 LQKENI. The CDR3 totals 15 residues. CDR3 in DNA: TGTGCCAGCTCACCACGCGAGACTACCTTACTCGAGCAGTACTTC. This translates into CASSPRETTLLEQYF.

The chain carries TRBV10-2 and TRBJ2-1; D possibly uses TRBD1 or TRBD2 (5 bases each). This CDR3 spans 16 amino acids. V shed 1 base and J shed 5 bases, with 15 bases lying between them. Germline V gives CDR1 WSHSY, CDR2 SAAADI. The CDR3 DNA sequence: TGCGCCAGCAGTGAGTGGGGGAGTGGCCCACACAATGAGCAGTTCTTC. Translation gives CASSEWGSGPHNEQFF.

The chain has TRBV28 and TRBJ2-7; 10 bases align to TRBD1. This CDR3 contains 13 residues. Germline-derived CDR1 and CDR2 are MDHEN and SYDVKM. J lost 3 bases, V lost 10 bases, and 6 bases had no gene match. CDR3 amino acids: CATPGQGFYEQYF. In DNA, the CDR3 is TGTGCCACCCCGGGACAGGGGTTCTACGAGCAGTACTTC.

The CDR3 region has the DNA TGTGCTAGTGGGAGGACAGATACGCAGTATTTT. Translating it yields CASGRTDTQYF. The rearrangement links TRBV12-5 to TRBJ2-3; D gene ambiguous. Looked up from germline, CDR1 is LGHNT and CDR2 is FRNRAP. Trimming took 6 bases from V and 3 from J, leaving 4 bases between them. The CDR3 is 11 residues long.

The chain couples TRBV4-2 to TRBJ2-1, with 7 positions matching TRBD2. Germline V lookup: CDR1 LGHNA, CDR2 YNFKEQ. The CDR3 is made up of 15 amino acids. The J segment lost 2 bases and the V segment lost 5 bases, leaving 6 bases of the junction unmatched. The CDR3 DNA follows: TGTGCCAGCAGCACCAAGCGGGGACCCTACAATGAGCAGTTCTTC. Amino acids: CASSTKRGPYNEQFF.

The rearrangement links TRBV30 to TRBJ2-7; D is tentatively TRBD1 or TRBD2 (6 bases each). Looked up from germline, CDR1 is GTSNPN and CDR2 is SVGIG (reference sequence). The germline V and J ends were trimmed by 4 bases and 2 bases, with 12 bases remaining between them. The CDR3 totals 13 residues. CDR3 residues: CAWNRGRPYEQYF. The CDR3 nucleotides are TGTGCCTGGAATCGGGGGCGCCCCTACGAGCAGTACTTC.

The V gene is TRBV10-1, the J gene TRBJ2-1; maybe TRBD2 (5 bases). Germline values: CDR1 WNHNN, CDR2 SYGVQD (reference sequence). There are 12 residues in the CDR3. With 6 bases removed from V and 10 bases from J, the gap between germline ends came to 13 bases. The CDR3 is CASRSPSGEQFF. CDR3 in DNA: TGCGCCAGCAGGTCCCCCTCGGGGGAGCAGTTCTTC.